The present TCR beta chain was sequenced within a study of CD8 T cells in ankylosing spondylitis. Overall study results and limits: CD8+ by phenotype, disease-linked clones were relatively rare in peripheral blood. Made up of roughly 8 highly homologous variants, a TCR beta motif appeared characteristic of ankylosing spondylitis blood.

Per the germline V gene, CDR1 is KGHDR and CDR2 is SFDVKD. V was cut by 3 bases and J by 0 bases, with 17 bases left in between. The CDR3 has 18 residues. Quantitative 5'-RACE with molecular barcodes was used to make the TCR beta libraries. TCRdb independently ran MiXCR on the 5' RACE reads; one entry per CDR3 protein. Among hundreds of thousands of distinct CDR3 sequences, 30% to 40% were seen once, and the ten largest hold 4% to 5.5%. As regards this clonotype: Its antigen is unknown.

The sample taken for sequencing was blood, either unsorted or a sorted T cell fraction (not recorded which). The chain uses TRBV24-1 and TRBJ2-1; TRBD2 might be the D (6 bases). The clonotype originates from a male donor with ankylosing spondylitis or in good health (not recorded which). The CDR3 reads CATSDELPGLRSYNEQFF. In DNA, the CDR3 is TGTGCCACCAGTGATGAGCTACCGGGACTTCGCTCCTACAATGAGCAGTTCTTC.